This T cell receptor beta chain was profiled in a study of PD-L1 blockade in urothelial cancer. This sample's time point: pretreatment peripheral blood. Assay used: immunoSEQ multiplex PCR; TCRdb lists only in-frame clones, some missing. Of tens of thousands of clones detected, less than 90% appear once; the ten largest clones hold approximately 2.1%. CDR3 length: 16 amino acids. Germline CDR1 is SGDLS and CDR2 is YYNGEE. Deletions cut 3 bases from V and 2 bases from J, with 17 bases between. The receptor was isolated from a man aged 60 to 69 with urothelial cancer. The rearrangement uses TRBV9 and TRBJ1-1; tentative D call: TRBD1 (5 bases). This sample comprised PBMCs, obtained around atezolizumab (anti-PD-L1) treatment. The CDR3 nucleotides are TGTGCCAGCAGCGGATCTATCGACAGTCCAAACACTGAAGCTTTCTTT. Amino acid sequence: CASSGSIDSPNTEAFF.